The sequence of this T cell receptor (beta chain) was determined in a study of long-term antiretroviral therapy in people with HIV. General study points: Repertoire dominance by clones expanded before ART was seen at all time points. Researchers lacked any data on ART adherence, viral resistance or therapy changes.

At the survey level, the v3.0 immunoSEQ assay was run. Produced via immunoSEQ multiplex PCR; TCRdb's table is partial and in-frame only. The sample includes 15,000 to 20,000 clones, around 80% of them seen just once. In the case of this clone: As yet, its antigen is unknown.

The V gene lost 5 bases and the J gene lost 0 bases, with 15 bases spanning the gap. The germline V gene encodes CDR1 SEHNR and CDR2 FQNEAQ (reference sequence). There are 16 residues in the CDR3. The receptor was isolated from a middle-aged man with HIV. Sequences were derived from unsorted PBMCs, sampled 0.3 years before starting antiretroviral therapy. J is TRBJ2-3 and V is TRBV7-9, with TRBD2 as a possible D gene (5 bases). CDR3 DNA: TGTGCCAGCAGCAATGGACTCAGGCTAAGCACAGATACGCAGTATTTT. It encodes CASSNGLRLSTDTQYF.